A selection of T cell receptor beta chains follows, all from one sample in a study of blood T cells in healthy people across ages. From the 5' RACE reads, TCRdb called clonotypes with MiXCR, one entry per CDR3 protein. The profile shows about 1.4 million distinct CDR3 sequences, around 55% of them singletons. Specimen: blood. These receptors came from a man between 18 and 29 years old in good health. CDR3s include the opening cysteine and the closing phenylalanine or tryptophan. The D gene is left open where the match is weak. Clone size is shown for a subset of rows, as once, few, many or a class of expanded clone.

TRBJ2-6 . TRBV27 . TGTGCCAGCAGTGTAAGTTGGGCAGTCATCTTTGGGGCCAACGTCCTGACTTTC CASSVSWAVIFGANVLTF
TRBJ1-2 . TRBV5-1 TRBD1 TGCGCCAGCAGCACCTTTCAACGGGACAGGGGGCGCGAGAATGGCTACACCTTC CASSTFQRDRGRENGYTF
TRBJ1-1 . TRBV6-4 TRBD1 TGTGCCAGCAGCCCTGACAGGGGGAGGACGGCTTTCTTT CASSPDRGRTAFF
TRBJ2-5 once TRBV11-2 . TGTGCCAGCAGCTTCTCCCGGGCCCCAGTTGGGACCCAGTACTTC CASSFSRAPVGTQYF
TRBJ2-3 . TRBV20-1 . TGCAGTGCTAGAGATAGGGGGAGCGACACAGATACGCAGTATTTT CSARDRGSDTDTQYF
TRBJ2-7 once TRBV28 . TGTGCCAGCAGCGCAGCCGAATCCGGCGAGCAGTACTTC CASSAAESGEQYF
TRBJ1-1 . TRBV27 . TGTGCCAGCAGTCTAGGCGGGGGCAGAAGAGACACTGAAGCTTTCTTT CASSLGGGRRDTEAFF
TRBJ2-1 . TRBV6-2/TRBV6-3 . TGTGCCAGCAGTCCAGACCTCACCAATGAGCAGTTCTTC CASSPDLTNEQFF
TRBJ1-5 few TRBV12-3/TRBV12-4 . TGTGCCAGCAGTCCACAGGGATCTCAGCCCCAGCATTTT CASSPQGSQPQHF
TRBJ2-7 . TRBV12-3/TRBV12-4 TRBD1 TGTGCCAGCGGATACAGGGGAATCGAGCAGTACTTC CASGYRGIEQYF
TRBJ1-1 . TRBV15 . TGTGCCACCAGCAGAGATAAAAAGTACGAAGCTTTCTTT CATSRDKKYEAFF
TRBJ2-7 few TRBV29-1 TRBD1 TGCAGCGCCTTAACGACAGGGACCTACGAGCAGTACTTC CSALTTGTYEQYF
TRBJ2-7 . TRBV5-1 . TGCGCCAGCAGCTATGGCGGCGACGGTTACGAGCAGTACTTC CASSYGGDGYEQYF
TRBJ2-1 . TRBV20-1 . TGCAGTGCTAGAGTCGGGAGTACCTACAATGAGCAGTTCTTC CSARVGSTYNEQFF
TRBJ1-1 . TRBV5-1 . TGCGCCAGCACTCCTGTAAGGGGGACTGAAGCTTTCTTT CASTPVRGTEAFF
TRBJ1-2 . TRBV20-1 . TGCAGTGCTAGTATGGCTACCTCTAACTATGGCTACACCTTC CSASMATSNYGYTF
TRBJ2-1 . TRBV4-1 TRBD2 TGCGCCAGCAGGATTAGCGGGGGGTATAATGAGCAGTTCTTC CASRISGGYNEQFF
TRBJ1-2 . TRBV18 . TGTGCCAGCTCCGGGGACACCCAAAGGGGCTACACCTTC CASSGDTQRGYTF
TRBJ2-1 . TRBV21-1 . TGTGCCAGCCTAGGATACAGGGGGACTAGCGGGAGGGCTAACTACAATGAGCAGTTCTTC CASLGYRGTSGRANYNEQFF